This paragraph covers one TCR beta chain sequence. Antigen: not known. PCR was performed using 60 Vbeta and 13 Jbeta primers. The table came from immunoSEQ multiplex PCR; TCRdb's copy has only in-frame clones and leaves some out. Of around 150,000 clones listed, 76% are singletons. These data are taken from a study of cytomegalovirus exposure and HLA in healthy donors. General study findings and limits: One later analysis reportedly identified an Asian-associated ancestry cluster that showed fewer N-insertions than the roughly 720-donor mean.

This CDR3 is 14 amino acids long. The germline V and J ends were trimmed by 9 bases and 3 bases, with 18 bases remaining between them. Germline V CDR1 and CDR2: LNHDA, SQIVND (reference sequence). This clonotype was obtained from a man aged 35 to 55 in good health and CMV-seronegative. The sample taken for sequencing was PBMCs. The chain carries TRBV19 and TRBJ2-7; perhaps TRBD2 as D (6 bases). CDR3 coding DNA: TGTGCCAGGAGGATGAGGGTGGGACTCTACGAGCAGTACTTC. This gives the protein CARRMRVGLYEQYF.